This TCR beta chain came from a study of metastatic and nonmetastatic thyroid tumors. Looking at the study overall: Repertoires from malignant and benign thyroid patients were compared across blood and tumor or nodule tissue.

Authors' data handling: Between-group CDR3 differences, defined by clinicopathological status, yielded a distant-metastasis classifier for papillary thyroid cancer. With MiXCR, TCRdb reprocessed the PCR reads. The V and J calls reflect TCRdb's pipeline rather than the authors' work. Here the sample spans over 15,000 clones, roughly 32% being singletons. Broader study findings: When malignant thyroid tumors were compared with benign nodules, TCR beta diversity was reportedly significantly higher in the malignant tumors. This held in both blood and tumor samples.

Trimming cost V 7 bases and J 1 base; bases outside gene matches: 7. The CDR3 is 15 amino acids. Ahead of thyroid surgery, no patient had received treatment of any kind. Remarks on this clone: What it binds is not known.

Sequenced sample: tumor tissue. The TCR originated in a female donor with papillary thyroid cancer or a benign thyroid nodule (not recorded which). Some clones in this sample may be carry-over from other donors' samples. The chain joins TRBV12-3 or TRBV12-4 to TRBJ2-7; 10 bases are shared with TRBD2. The CDR3 spells CASTPTSGKSYEQYF. As DNA, the CDR3 is TGTGCCAGCACTCCTACTAGCGGGAAGTCCTACGAGCAGTACTTC.